A single T cell receptor (beta chain) is shown here with its context. Its cognate antigen is unknown. The V gene's germline CDR1 is DFQATT and CDR2 SNEGSKA (reference sequence). Trimming took 5 bases from V and 0 from J; bases not matched to a gene: 9. The CDR3 has 16 residues. Total RNA was isolated from each sample in quantities of at least 6 micrograms. These data are taken from a study of blood T cells in healthy people across ages. Study observations and caveats: Researchers judged that diversity estimates from one million T cells fell short of true values. In long-lived donors, naive CD4+ cell counts and diversity exceeded those of aged donors.

Then a second PCR, running about 6 to 12 cycles, was carried out with a sample-barcoded 5' primer and a J-beta primer mix. TCRdb reprocessed the 5' RACE reads with MiXCR, giving one entry per CDR3 protein. The sample consists of about a million distinct CDR3 sequences, around two fifths of them appearing once. The sequence was obtained from a young man in good health. Material: blood. The chain is built from TRBV20-1 and TRBJ2-4, with TRBD1 matching over 8 bases. The DNA for the CDR3 is TGCAGTGCTCTTTCAGGGGGCGCACTAGCCAAAAACATTCAGTACTTC. Its translation: CSALSGGALAKNIQYF.